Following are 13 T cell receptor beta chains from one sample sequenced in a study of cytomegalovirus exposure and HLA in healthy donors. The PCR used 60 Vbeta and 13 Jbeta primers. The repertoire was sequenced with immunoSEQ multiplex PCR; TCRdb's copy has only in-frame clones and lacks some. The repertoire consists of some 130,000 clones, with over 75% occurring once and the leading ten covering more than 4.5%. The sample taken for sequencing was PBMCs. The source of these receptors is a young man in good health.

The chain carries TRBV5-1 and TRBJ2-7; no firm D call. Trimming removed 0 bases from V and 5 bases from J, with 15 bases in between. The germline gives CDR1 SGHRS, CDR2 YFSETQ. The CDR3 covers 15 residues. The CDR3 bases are TGCGCCAGCAGCTTGGCCCCAGGCCTCGGCGACGAGCAGTACTTC. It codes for CASSLAPGLGDEQYF.

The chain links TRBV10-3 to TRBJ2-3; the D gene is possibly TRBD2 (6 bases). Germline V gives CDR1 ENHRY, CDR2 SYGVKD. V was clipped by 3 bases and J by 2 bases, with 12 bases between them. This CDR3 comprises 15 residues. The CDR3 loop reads CAISEGLAPTDTQYF. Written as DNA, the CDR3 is TGTGCCATCAGTGAAGGGCTAGCGCCCACAGATACGCAGTATTTT.

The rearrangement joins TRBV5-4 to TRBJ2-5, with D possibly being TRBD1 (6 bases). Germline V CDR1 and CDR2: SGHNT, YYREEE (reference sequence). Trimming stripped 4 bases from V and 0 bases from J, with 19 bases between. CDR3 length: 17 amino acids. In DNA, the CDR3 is TGTGCCAGCAGCAAACGACAGGAGATTATTTACCAAGAGACCCAGTACTTC. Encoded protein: CASSKRQEIIYQETQYF.

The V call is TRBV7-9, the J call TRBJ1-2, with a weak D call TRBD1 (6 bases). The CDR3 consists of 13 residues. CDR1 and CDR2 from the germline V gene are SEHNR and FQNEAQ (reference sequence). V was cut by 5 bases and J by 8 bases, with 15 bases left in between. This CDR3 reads CASSRGGREGYTF. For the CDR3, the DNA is TGTGCCAGCAGCCGTGGGGGCAGGGAAGGCTACACCTTC.

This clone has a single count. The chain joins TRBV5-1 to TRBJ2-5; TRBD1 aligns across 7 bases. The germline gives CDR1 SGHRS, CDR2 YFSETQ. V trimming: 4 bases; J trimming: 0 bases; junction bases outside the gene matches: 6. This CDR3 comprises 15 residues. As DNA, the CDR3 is TGCGCCAGCAGCCCCGCAGGGGGAAACCAAGAGACCCAGTACTTC. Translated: CASSPAGGNQETQYF.

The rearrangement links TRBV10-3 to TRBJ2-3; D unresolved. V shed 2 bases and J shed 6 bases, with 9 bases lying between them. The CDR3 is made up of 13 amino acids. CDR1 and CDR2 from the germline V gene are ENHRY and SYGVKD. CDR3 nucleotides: TGTGCCATCAGTGAGCAGGAAAGGGATACGCAGTATTTT. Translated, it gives CAISEQERDTQYF.

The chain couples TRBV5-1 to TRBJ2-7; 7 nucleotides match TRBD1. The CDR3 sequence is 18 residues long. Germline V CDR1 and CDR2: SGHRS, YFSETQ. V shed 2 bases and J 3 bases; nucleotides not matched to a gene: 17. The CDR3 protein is CASSLGTVLGPRLYEQYF. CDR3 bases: TGCGCCAGCAGCTTAGGGACAGTCCTCGGGCCTAGGCTCTACGAGCAGTACTTC.

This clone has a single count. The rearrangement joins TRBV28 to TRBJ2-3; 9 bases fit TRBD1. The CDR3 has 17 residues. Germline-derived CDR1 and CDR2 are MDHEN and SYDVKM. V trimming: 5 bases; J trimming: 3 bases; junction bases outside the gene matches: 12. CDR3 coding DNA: TGTGCCAGCAGTCCCGACCCGGGACAGGGAGGGACAGATACGCAGTATTTT. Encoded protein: CASSPDPGQGGTDTQYF.

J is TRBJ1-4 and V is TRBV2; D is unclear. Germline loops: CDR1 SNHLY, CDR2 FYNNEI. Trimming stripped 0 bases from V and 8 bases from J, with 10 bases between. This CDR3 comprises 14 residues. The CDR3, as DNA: TGTGCCAGCAGTGAAGCGGGAGATTACGAAAAACTGTTTTTT. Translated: CASSEAGDYEKLFF.

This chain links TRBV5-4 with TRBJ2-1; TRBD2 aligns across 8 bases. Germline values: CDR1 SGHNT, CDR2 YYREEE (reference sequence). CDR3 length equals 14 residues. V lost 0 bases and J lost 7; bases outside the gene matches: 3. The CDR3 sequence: CASSLGGRKNEQFF. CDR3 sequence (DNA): TGTGCCAGCAGCTTGGGCGGGAGGAAAAATGAGCAGTTCTTC.

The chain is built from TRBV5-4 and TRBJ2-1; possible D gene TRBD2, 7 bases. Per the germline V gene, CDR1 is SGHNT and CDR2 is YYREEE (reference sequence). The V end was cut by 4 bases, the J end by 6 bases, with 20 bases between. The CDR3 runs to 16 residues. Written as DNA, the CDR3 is TGTGCCAGCAGCCCCGCGGGGGCGGCCTCTCTCAATGAGCAGTTCTTC. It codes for CASSPAGAASLNEQFF.

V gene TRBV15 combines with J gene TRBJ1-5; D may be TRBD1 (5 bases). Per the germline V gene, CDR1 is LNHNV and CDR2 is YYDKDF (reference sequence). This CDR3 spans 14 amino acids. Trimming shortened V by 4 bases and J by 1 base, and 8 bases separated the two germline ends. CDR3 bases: TGTGCCACCAGCACGACAGTAAGCAATCAGCCCCAGCATTTT. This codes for CATSTTVSNQPQHF.

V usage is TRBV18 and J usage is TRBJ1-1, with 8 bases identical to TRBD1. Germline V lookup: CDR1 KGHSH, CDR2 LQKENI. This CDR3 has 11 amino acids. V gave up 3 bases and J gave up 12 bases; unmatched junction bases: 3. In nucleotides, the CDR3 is TGTGCCAGCTCACCCGGACAGGGAACTTTCTTT. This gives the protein CASSPGQGTFF.